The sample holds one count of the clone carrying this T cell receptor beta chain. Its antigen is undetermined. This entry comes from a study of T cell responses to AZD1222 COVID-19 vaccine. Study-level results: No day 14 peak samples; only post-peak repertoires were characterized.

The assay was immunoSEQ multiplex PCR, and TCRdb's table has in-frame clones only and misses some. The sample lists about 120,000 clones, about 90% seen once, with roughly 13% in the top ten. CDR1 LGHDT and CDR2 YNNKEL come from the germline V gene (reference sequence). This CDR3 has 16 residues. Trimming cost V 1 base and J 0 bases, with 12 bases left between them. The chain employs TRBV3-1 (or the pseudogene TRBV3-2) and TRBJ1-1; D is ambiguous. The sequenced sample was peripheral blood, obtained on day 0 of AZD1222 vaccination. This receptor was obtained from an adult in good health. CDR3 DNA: TGTGCCAGCAGCCAAGCCGGAGGTTGGATGAACACTGAAGCTTTCTTT. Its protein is CASSQAGGWMNTEAFF.